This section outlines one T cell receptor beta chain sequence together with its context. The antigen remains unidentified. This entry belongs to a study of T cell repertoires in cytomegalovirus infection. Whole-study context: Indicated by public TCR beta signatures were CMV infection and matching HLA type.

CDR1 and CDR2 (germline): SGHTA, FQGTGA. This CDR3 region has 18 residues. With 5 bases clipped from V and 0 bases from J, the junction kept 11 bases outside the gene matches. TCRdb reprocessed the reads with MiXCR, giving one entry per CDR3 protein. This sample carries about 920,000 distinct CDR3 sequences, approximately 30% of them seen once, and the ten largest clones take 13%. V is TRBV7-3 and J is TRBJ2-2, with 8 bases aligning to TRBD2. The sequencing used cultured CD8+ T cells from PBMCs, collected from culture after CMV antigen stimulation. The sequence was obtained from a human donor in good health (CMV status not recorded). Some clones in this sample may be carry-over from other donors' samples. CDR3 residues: CASSQKALAGPNTGELFF. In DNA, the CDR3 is TGTGCCAGCAGCCAAAAGGCATTAGCGGGGCCGAACACCGGGGAGCTGTTTTTT.